The source of this TCR beta chain is a study of cytotoxic CD8 clonotypes in ibrutinib-treated CLL. The wider study: Responses: approximately 24 partial, 2 complete; after median about 70 months, roughly 15 stayed remitted, 12 progressed. Regarding the study as a whole: Baseline values of clonality outstripped age-matched healthy donors and followed circulating CD8+ T-cell counts. On treatment, the uncommon public clonotypes contracted or remained stable.

Genomic DNA (roughly 2.2 micrograms) was obtained from cryopreserved PBMCs for construction of TCR beta libraries. This clone was seen repeatedly, ten times or more. The antigen remains unidentified. The V and J ends lost 5 bases and 9 bases, in that order; junction bases with no gene match: 13. The CDR3 has 15 amino acids. Germline V CDR1 and CDR2: SEHNR, FQNEAQ (reference sequence). The protocol was immunoSEQ multiplex PCR, while the TCRdb copy is restricted to in-frame clones and leaves out a portion. Here the sample spans approximately 330,000 clones, almost 80% being singletons. Sequencing used PBMCs, obtained before ibrutinib treatment. The chain joins TRBV7-9 to TRBJ2-7, with 10 bases identical to TRBD2. This receptor was taken from a human donor with chronic lymphocytic leukemia. The DNA of the CDR3 is TGTGCCAGCAGCCCACGGACTAGCGGATCCTGGGTGCAGTACTTC. It codes for CASSPRTSGSWVQYF.